Shown below are 26 T cell receptor beta chains from a single sample sequenced in a study of T cell responses to AZD1222 COVID-19 vaccine. Profiled with immunoSEQ multiplex PCR; TCRdb holds only in-frame clones, not every one. The sample yields roughly 140,000 clones, approximately 90% seen once. The sequencing used peripheral blood, collected on day 0 of AZD1222 vaccination. The receptors here all came from an adult in good health.

The rearrangement uses TRBV13 and TRBJ2-7, with D uncertain. Looked up from germline, CDR1 is PRHDT and CDR2 is FYEKMQ (reference sequence). Trimming left V 0 bases short and J 0 bases short, with 3 bases between. The CDR3 runs to 13 residues. The CDR3 sequence: CASSLGPSYEQYF. The DNA of the CDR3 is TGTGCCAGCAGCTTAGGCCCCTCCTACGAGCAGTACTTC.

In its sample, this clone was seen many times. The J gene is TRBJ2-1, the V gene TRBV15, with D maybe TRBD1 (5 bases). V was cut by 1 base and J by 7 bases, with 14 bases left in between. The CDR3 has 15 amino acids. Germline loops: CDR1 LNHNV, CDR2 YYDKDF (reference sequence). CDR3 nucleotide sequence: TGTGCCACCAGCAGAGGCAGGGAAGGTGGGAATGAGCAGTTCTTC. Translated, it gives CATSRGREGGNEQFF.

J is TRBJ2-7 and V is TRBV9, with D perhaps given as TRBD1 or TRBD2 (5 bases each). Germline CDR1 SGDLS, CDR2 YYNGEE. The CDR3 spans 14 residues. V was shortened by 2 bases and J by 2 bases, with 11 bases between the two germline ends. The CDR3 sequence is CASSVDGAAYEQYF. For the CDR3, the DNA is TGTGCCAGCAGCGTGGACGGGGCCGCCTACGAGCAGTACTTC. Based on the CDR3 plus reference TRBV9 and TRBJ2-7, the full variable domain is DSGVTQTPKHLITATGQRVTLRCSPRSGDLSVYWYQQSLDQGLQFLIQYYNGEERAKGNILERFSAQQFPDLHSELNLSSLELGDSALYFCASSVDGAAYEQYFGPGTRLTVT.

The genes are TRBV24-1 and TRBJ1-1; D ambiguous. Germline CDR1 is KGHDR and CDR2 is SFDVKD. Trimming removed 1 base at V and 2 bases at J, with 4 bases between. This CDR3 is built from 13 residues. CDR3 amino acids: CATSDFKNTEAFF. The CDR3 nucleotides read TGTGCCACCAGTGATTTTAAAAACACTGAAGCTTTCTTT.

J is TRBJ1-1 and V is TRBV19; D is perhaps TRBD1 (5 bases). V was clipped by 5 bases and J by 4 bases, with 17 bases between them. Germline loops: CDR1 LNHDA, CDR2 SQIVND (reference sequence). This CDR3 comprises 15 residues. CDR3 loop: CASSLGPGRGTEAFF. CDR3 DNA sequence: TGTGCCAGTAGTCTTGGCCCAGGGAGGGGCACTGAAGCTTTCTTT.

V is TRBV7-2 and J is TRBJ2-1, with no clear D. Trimming removed 11 bases at V and 2 bases at J, with 16 bases between. The length of the CDR3 is 14 residues. The germline V gene encodes CDR1 SGHTA and CDR2 FQGNSA. The CDR3 sequence: CASRREATYNEQFF. The CDR3 DNA sequence: TGTGCCTCTAGGAGAGAGGCCACCTACAATGAGCAGTTCTTC.

This clone was observed a handful of times. The J gene is TRBJ1-3, the V gene TRBV6-6; TRBD1 is a possible D gene (6 bases). Germline V gene data show CDR1 as MNHNY and CDR2 as SVGAGI (reference sequence). This CDR3 contains 15 residues. Trimming took off 5 bases at V and 4 bases at J, with 15 bases between the two ends. CDR3 in DNA: TGTGCCAGCAGTCCCCGACAGGTAGAAGGAAACACCATATATTTT. It codes for CASSPRQVEGNTIYF.

The chain is built from TRBV15 and TRBJ1-2; the D is unclear. The V gene's germline CDR1 is LNHNV and CDR2 YYDKDF (reference sequence). The CDR3 runs 15 residues. Trimming pared 0 bases from V and 3 bases from J, leaving 11 bases between. The CDR3 spells CATSRDEAAYYGYTF. The CDR3 nucleotides read TGTGCCACCAGCAGAGATGAGGCGGCATACTATGGCTACACCTTC.

This chain uses TRBV27 with TRBJ2-7, with TRBD2 as a possible D gene (6 bases). The V end was cut by 8 bases, the J end by 5 bases, with 13 bases between. The CDR3 runs 12 residues. Germline V lookup: CDR1 MNHEY, CDR2 SMNVEV (reference sequence). The CDR3 DNA is TGTGCCAGCTCCCCAGGGAGGCACGAGCAGTACTTC. Protein sequence: CASSPGRHEQYF.

The chain has TRBV19 and TRBJ2-3; D tentatively fits TRBD1 or TRBD2 (7 bases each). The CDR3 has 15 residues. Germline V gene data show CDR1 as LNHDA and CDR2 as SQIVND (reference sequence). The V end was cut by 3 bases, the J end by 2 bases, with 12 bases between. The CDR3 DNA reads as TGTGCCAGTAGTATCGGGGGGACAGACACAGATACGCAGTATTTT. Encoded protein: CASSIGGTDTDTQYF.

This chain uses TRBV20-1 with TRBJ2-7; D call uncertain. V lost 1 base, J lost 5 bases, and 6 bases lay in between. Germline loops: CDR1 DFQATT, CDR2 SNEGSKA (reference sequence). The CDR3 has 11 amino acids. The DNA for the CDR3 is TGCAGTGCTAGAGCCCACCACGAGCAGTACTTC. This codes for CSARAHHEQYF.

The rearrangement uses TRBV18 and TRBJ2-7; D might be TRBD2 (6 bases). The CDR3 loop spans 15 amino acids. The germline CDR1 and CDR2 sequences are KGHSH and LQKENI. V gave up 3 bases and J gave up 0 bases, with 12 bases separating them. The CDR3 loop is CASSPRGDSSYEQYF. DNA for the CDR3: TGTGCCAGCTCACCGCGGGGTGATTCCTCCTACGAGCAGTACTTC.

The table lists this clone with a count of one. This chain connects TRBV4-1 to TRBJ2-2; D uncertain. Germline assignment: CDR1 MGHRA and CDR2 YSYEKL. V was shortened by 2 bases and J by 1 base, with 11 bases between the two germline ends. The CDR3 is 16 amino acids. CDR3 in amino acids: CASSQLSPENTGELFF. The CDR3 DNA is TGCGCCAGCAGCCAACTATCCCCGGAGAACACCGGGGAGCTGTTTTTT.

This rearrangement joins TRBV6-5 to TRBJ1-3, with unresolved D. With 6 bases removed from V and 4 bases from J, the gap between germline ends came to 13 bases. Germline CDR1 MNHEY, CDR2 SVGAGI. CDR3 length: 14 amino acids. Here the CDR3 DNA reads TGTGCCAGCAGCCCCCGCGCACCGGGAAACACCATATATTTT. Translating gives CASSPRAPGNTIYF.

The rearrangement joins TRBV6-6 to TRBJ1-4; D not certain. Germline CDR1 MNHNY, CDR2 SVGAGI (reference sequence). This CDR3 is 13 amino acids long. The V end was cut by 8 bases, the J end by 2 bases, with 9 bases between. DNA for the CDR3: TGTGCCAGCCATTATGGGACTAATGAAAAACTGTTTTTT. Encoded protein: CASHYGTNEKLFF.

The chain employs TRBV6-4 and TRBJ1-1, with D perhaps TRBD1 (5 bases). Looked up from germline, CDR1 is MRHNA and CDR2 is SNTAGT. The CDR3 length is 15 residues. V lost 0 bases and J 4 bases, leaving 12 bases between the germline ends. CDR3 residues: CASSDSMGGSTEAFF. CDR3 coding DNA: TGTGCCAGCAGTGACTCAATGGGGGGGAGCACTGAAGCTTTCTTT.

V usage is TRBV19 and J usage is TRBJ2-1, with 9 bases aligning to TRBD1. CDR1 is LNHDA and CDR2 is SQIVND in the germline V gene (reference sequence). The junction had 3 bases not matched to a gene; V was cut back by 4 bases and J by 2 bases. This CDR3 contains 15 residues. CDR3 protein: CASSTQGAAYNEQFF. CDR3 DNA sequence: TGTGCCAGTAGTACACAGGGGGCAGCCTACAATGAGCAGTTCTTC.

The chain recombines TRBV29-1 with TRBJ1-1; 12 bases align to TRBD1. CDR3 size: 16 residues. V shed 5 bases, J shed 0 bases, and the junction held 7 bases outside the gene matches. Per the germline V gene, CDR1 is SQVTM and CDR2 is ANQGSEA. CDR3: CSVYGTGGVMNTEAFF. The DNA of the CDR3 is TGCAGCGTTTACGGGACAGGGGGCGTCATGAACACTGAAGCTTTCTTT. The full variable domain, its missing parts supplied by reference TRBV29-1 and TRBJ1-1, is SAVISQKPSRDICQRGTSLTIQCQVDSQVTMMFWYRQQPGQSLTLIATANQGSEATYESGFVIDKFPISRPNLTFSTLTVSNMSPEDSSIYLCSVYGTGGVMNTEAFFGQGTRLTVV.

This chain uses TRBV5-8 with TRBJ2-7; D is unclear. Germline loops: CDR1 SGHTS, CDR2 YDEGEE. CDR3 size: 15 residues. V was shortened by 3 bases and J by 7 bases, with 20 bases between the two germline ends. The CDR3 region is CASSWGIAGLREQYF. CDR3 DNA sequence: TGTGCCAGCAGCTGGGGAATAGCTGGGCTGAGGGAGCAGTACTTC.

The genes are TRBV7-8 and TRBJ2-1; D remains unclear. V gave up 3 bases and J gave up 7 bases, with 10 bases separating them. Germline-derived CDR1 and CDR2 are SGHVS and FQNEAQ. The CDR3 runs to 13 residues. For the CDR3, the DNA is TGTGCCAGCAGCTTCGACTCCTCTAATGAGCAGTTCTTC. The encoded protein is CASSFDSSNEQFF.

This chain joins TRBV3-1 (or the pseudogene TRBV3-2) and TRBJ2-1, with 7 bases that match TRBD1. Germline V gene data show CDR1 as LGHDT and CDR2 as YNNKEL (reference sequence). The CDR3 totals 16 residues. J gave up 5 bases and V 5 bases, and 12 bases lay outside the gene matches. CDR3 nucleotide sequence: TGTGCCAGCAGCGCTTGTCGGGACAGAGGAAACAATGAGCAGTTCTTC. Translation: CASSACRDRGNNEQFF.

V is TRBV9 and J is TRBJ2-7; perhaps TRBD2 as D (5 bases). Germline-derived CDR1 and CDR2 are SGDLS and YYNGEE. Trimming removed 0 bases at V and 6 bases at J, with 19 bases between. CDR3 length: 16 residues. DNA of the CDR3: TGTGCCAGCAGCGTAGGTTCGGGGAACAAGGCGTCCGAGCAGTACTTC. Translated: CASSVGSGNKASEQYF.

V and J are TRBV6-2 or TRBV6-3 and TRBJ1-5, with 7 bases fitting TRBD1. The V segment lost 6 bases and the J segment 5 bases; nucleotides outside the gene matches: 10. CDR1 is MNHEY and CDR2 is SVGEGT in the germline V gene. The length of the CDR3 is 15 residues. CDR3 loop: CASSPPYRGDQPQHF. In nucleotides, the CDR3 is TGTGCCAGCAGCCCACCATACAGGGGAGATCAGCCCCAGCATTTT.

V gene TRBV6-5 combines with J gene TRBJ1-6; possibly TRBD1 for D (5 bases). CDR1 is MNHEY, CDR2 SVGAGI, per germline. The V and J ends lost 1 base and 7 bases respectively, with 11 bases between them. The CDR3 is made up of 15 amino acids. CDR3 sequence: CASSYWGESNSPLHF. Here the CDR3 DNA reads TGTGCCAGCAGTTACTGGGGGGAGAGCAATTCACCCCTCCACTTT.

The chain couples TRBV27 to TRBJ1-4; the D is unclear. Deletions cut 5 bases from V and 0 bases from J, with 10 bases between. The CDR3 has 15 residues. CDR1 and CDR2 from the germline V gene are MNHEY and SMNVEV (reference sequence). The CDR3: CASSPSLATNEKLFF. The CDR3, as DNA: TGTGCCAGCAGTCCCTCCCTTGCAACTAATGAAAAACTGTTTTTT.

The CDR3 is CASSPGDEETQYF. The CDR3 DNA is TGTGCCAGCAGCCCTGGGGACGAAGAGACCCAGTACTTC. This chain links TRBV7-9 with TRBJ2-5; D could derive from TRBD1 or TRBD2 (5 bases each). Per the germline V gene, CDR1 is SEHNR and CDR2 is FQNEAQ (reference sequence). Trimming shortened V by 5 bases and J by 3 bases, and 10 bases separated the two germline ends. The CDR3 covers 13 residues.